A selection of T cell receptor beta chains follows, all from one sample in a study of cytomegalovirus exposure and HLA in healthy donors. Repertoires were generated with immunoSEQ multiplex PCR, while TCRdb's copy carries only in-frame clones and drops some. The table shows 150,000 to 200,000 clones, with less than 80% occurring only once. Specimen: PBMCs. These receptors were taken from a man aged 35-49 years in good health and CMV-seronegative. The CDR3 runs from the conserved cysteine through the conserved F or W. A D gene is named only where the DNA matches it firmly. Not all rows give a size; the values are once, few, many and, for expanded clones, a class.

cdr3_length	clone_size	v_call	j_call	d_call	cdr3_nt	cdr3_aa
14	-	TRBV6-1	TRBJ2-2	-	TGTGCCAGCACTCCTGACAGTATAGCCGGGGAGCTGTTTTTT	CASTPDSIAGELFF
15	-	TRBV4-1	TRBJ1-5	-	TGCGCCAGCAGCCAAGGCCCCCCGGGAGGTCAGCCCCAGCATTTT	CASSQGPPGGQPQHF
16	-	TRBV18	TRBJ1-1	-	TGTGCCAGCTCACCTCCTCCGGGACTTAGGAACACTGAAGCTTTCTTT	CASSPPPGLRNTEAFF
18	-	TRBV4-3	TRBJ2-1	TRBD2	TGCGCCAGCAGTCTCCTAGCGGGGGGCCCGGGCTCCCGTCCTGAGCAGTTCTTC	CASSLLAGGPGSRPEQFF
16	-	TRBV7-9	TRBJ2-3	TRBD2	TGTGCCAGCAGACCCCGGACTAGCCCGAGCACAGATACGCAGTATTTT	CASRPRTSPSTDTQYF
15	few	TRBV4-3	TRBJ1-4	-	TGCGCCAGCAGCCTCTCCGGGACAAGTAGCGAAAAACTGTTTTTT	CASSLSGTSSEKLFF
14	-	TRBV2	TRBJ1-2	TRBD1	TGTGCCAGCAGTGGACAGGGGGTTAACTATGGCTACACCTTC	CASSGQGVNYGYTF
13	few	TRBV5-1	TRBJ1-1	-	TGCGCCAGCAGCTTGGCTGCGGCGGGTGAAGCTTTCTTT	CASSLAAAGEAFF
14	-	TRBV13	TRBJ1-3	-	TGTGCCAGCAGCCTAAGGGGGTTAGGAAACACCATATATTTT	CASSLRGLGNTIYF
14	-	TRBV11-2	TRBJ1-4	-	TGTGCCAGCAGCTTAGAAGGAGGTGGAGGAAAACTGTTTTTT	CASSLEGGGGKLFF
16	-	TRBV19	TRBJ2-1	TRBD2	TGTGCCAGTAGTATCCCGGGACTAGCGGGGGGGCGGGAGCAGTTCTTC	CASSIPGLAGGREQFF
15	-	TRBV6-6	TRBJ1-6	TRBD1	TGTGCCAGCAGCCTTGACAGGGGTTATAATTCACCCCTCCACTTT	CASSLDRGYNSPLHF
13	once	TRBV2	TRBJ1-3	TRBD1	TGTGCCAGAGGAACAGGGGGAGGAAACACCATATATTTT	CARGTGGGNTIYF
16	few	TRBV6-5	TRBJ2-7	-	TGTGCCAGCAGTTACTCCGCGGGACAGTCCTCCTACGAGCAGTACTTC	CASSYSAGQSSYEQYF
14	-	TRBV7-8	TRBJ2-1	-	TGTGCCAGCAGCCCGTCGGTCGCGAACCATGAGCAGTTCTTC	CASSPSVANHEQFF
16	-	TRBV6-5	TRBJ2-2	-	TGTGCCAGCAGTTACTATGTTGTTTCGGAGGCCGGGGAGCTGTTTTTT	CASSYYVVSEAGELFF
16	once	TRBV30	TRBJ2-3	TRBD2	TGTGCCTGGAGCGTTCTATTGGGGGGGGGCACAGATACGCAGTATTTT	CAWSVLLGGGTDTQYF
14	-	TRBV15	TRBJ2-7	-	TGTGCCACCAGCAGAGATCGAGGCTCCTACGAGCAGTACTTC	CATSRDRGSYEQYF
14	-	TRBV5-4	TRBJ1-1	TRBD1	TGTGCCAGCAGCTTCAGGGGGATGAACACTGAAGCTTTCTTT	CASSFRGMNTEAFF
15	-	TRBV7-2	TRBJ2-7	-	TGTGCCAGCAGCTTAGTCGCGACAGGAAACTACGAGCAGTACTTC	CASSLVATGNYEQYF
15	-	TRBV21-1	TRBJ2-2	-	TGTGCCAGCAGCAACGACAGGGCCAGGACCGGGGAGCTGTTTTTT	CASSNDRARTGELFF
13	-	TRBV7-8	TRBJ2-3	-	TGTGCCAGCAGCCCCGGGGGGCCGGATACGCAGTATTTT	CASSPGGPDTQYF
15	-	TRBV7-9	TRBJ1-1	TRBD1	TGTGCCAGCAGCTTAGCGTCTGACAGGGGCGTAGTGGCTTTCTTT	CASSLASDRGVVAFF
12	-	TRBV11-2	TRBJ2-4	-	TGTGCCAGCAGCCTAGCAGGGAACATTCAGTACTTC	CASSLAGNIQYF
18	-	TRBV7-3	TRBJ2-2	-	TGTGCCAGCAGCCCTAGGCCCCGGAGCAGCGTTGGCACCGGGGAGCTGTTTTTT	CASSPRPRSSVGTGELFF
14	once	TRBV5-4	TRBJ2-3	TRBD2	TGTGCCAGCAGCTTGTGGCGGGGAGGGGATACGCAGTATTTT	CASSLWRGGDTQYF
17	-	TRBV2	TRBJ2-7	TRBD2	TGTGCCAGCAATCCCCAGGGACTAGCACCGAGCTCCTACGAGCAGTACTTC	CASNPQGLAPSSYEQYF
14	-	TRBV18	TRBJ2-7	-	TGTGCCAGCTCACCAAGGGGGTGGTCCTACGAGCAGTACTTC	CASSPRGWSYEQYF
13	-	TRBV4-2	TRBJ1-4	-	TGTGCCAGCAGCCAAGATCTTTCTGAAAAACTGTTTTTT	CASSQDLSEKLFF